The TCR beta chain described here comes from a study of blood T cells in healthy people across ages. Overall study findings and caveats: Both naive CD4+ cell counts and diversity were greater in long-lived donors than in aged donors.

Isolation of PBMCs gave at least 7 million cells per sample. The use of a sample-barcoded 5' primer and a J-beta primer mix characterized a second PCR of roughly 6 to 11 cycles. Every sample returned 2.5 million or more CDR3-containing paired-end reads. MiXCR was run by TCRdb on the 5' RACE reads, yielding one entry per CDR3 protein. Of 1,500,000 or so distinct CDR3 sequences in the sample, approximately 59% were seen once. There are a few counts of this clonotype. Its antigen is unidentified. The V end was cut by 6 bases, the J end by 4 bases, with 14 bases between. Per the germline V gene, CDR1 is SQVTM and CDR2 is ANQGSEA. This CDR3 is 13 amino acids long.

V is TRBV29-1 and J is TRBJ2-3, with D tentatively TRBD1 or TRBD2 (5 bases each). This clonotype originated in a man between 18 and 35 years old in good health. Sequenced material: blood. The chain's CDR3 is CSVGTEFADTQYF. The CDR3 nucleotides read TGCAGCGTCGGGACGGAGTTCGCAGATACGCAGTATTTT.